Below, one TCR beta chain is given with its context. Its specificity is not known. There are 15 residues in the CDR3. Germline lookup yields CDR1 SGHNT and CDR2 YYREEE (reference sequence). Deletions cut 4 bases from V and 1 base from J, with 14 bases between. The data were produced by immunoSEQ multiplex PCR, yet TCRdb's version contains in-frame clones alone and is incomplete. This sample yields 100,000 to 150,000 clones, of which around 92% are seen a single time; under 0.9% belongs to the top ten. Patients who had autoimmune disease history or got systemic immunosuppression were left out. The sample comes from a study of OX40 agonist ivuxolimab in advanced cancers. Findings and caveats of the study: Expanded peripheral T-cell antigen specificity went undetermined. Mean expanded clone counts were higher in CD8+ than CD4+ T cells.

The chain joins TRBV5-4 to TRBJ1-1, with D tentatively TRBD1 (6 bases). This sequence was found in an adult with an advanced solid tumor such as melanoma, head and neck, liver or kidney cancer. This material consisted of CD4+ or CD8+ T cells sorted from blood, taken in a trial of the OX40 agonist ivuxolimab. CDR3 sequence (DNA): TGTGCCAGCAGCCCGGCCGGGACAACGAACACTGAAGCTTTCTTT. Its protein is CASSPAGTTNTEAFF. The full variable domain, with the rest looked up from reference TRBV5-4 and TRBJ1-1, is ETGVTQSPTHLIKTRGQQVTLRCSSQSGHNTVSWYQQALGQGPQFIFQYYREEENGRGNFPPRFSGLQFPNYSSELNVNALELDDSALYLCASSPAGTTNTEAFFGQGTRLTVV.